These T cell receptor beta chains were read from a single sample in a study of beta chain features in type 1 diabetes. The data were produced by immunoSEQ multiplex PCR, yet TCRdb's version contains in-frame clones alone and is incomplete. The data contain fewer than 350,000 clones, approximately 15% of them singletons. The source material was naive CD4+ T cells from blood. Receptor source: a man aged 18 to 30 with type 1 diabetes. Each CDR3 is given with its conserved first and last residue. Fields, in order: J gene, clone size, D gene, V gene, CDR3 DNA, CDR3 protein. The D gene is left open where the match is weak. Clone size is stated in some rows and not others, as once, few, many or a class when expanded.

j_gene: TRBJ2-1; abundance: few; d_gene: TRBD2; v_gene: TRBV11-2; CDR3nt: TGTGCCAGCAGCTCCACACCGGGACTAGCGGGAATCAATGAGCAGTTCTTC; CDR3aa: CASSSTPGLAGINEQFF
j_gene: TRBJ1-4; abundance: .; d_gene: .; v_gene: TRBV5-1; CDR3nt: TGCGCCAGCAGCCCTAAGGGGACACGGACATCAACTAATGAAAAACTGTTTTTT; CDR3aa: CASSPKGTRTSTNEKLFF
j_gene: TRBJ2-2; abundance: few; d_gene: .; v_gene: TRBV19; CDR3nt: TGTGCCAGTAGAATCCTAGGGGGCACCGGGGAGCTGTTTTTT; CDR3aa: CASRILGGTGELFF
j_gene: TRBJ2-3; abundance: few; d_gene: .; v_gene: TRBV15; CDR3nt: TGTGCCACCAGCAGAGTCGGCACAGATACGCAGTATTTT; CDR3aa: CATSRVGTDTQYF
j_gene: TRBJ2-1; abundance: few; d_gene: TRBD1; v_gene: TRBV29-1; CDR3nt: TGCAGCGTTGAGCCCCGACAGGGAACATGGTCCTACAATGAGCAGTTCTTC; CDR3aa: CSVEPRQGTWSYNEQFF
j_gene: TRBJ2-7; abundance: few; d_gene: .; v_gene: TRBV10-3; CDR3nt: TGTGCCATCAGTGAGGGACAGTTATACGAGCAGTACTTC; CDR3aa: CAISEGQLYEQYF
j_gene: TRBJ1-1; abundance: few; d_gene: .; v_gene: TRBV6-1; CDR3nt: TGTGCCAGCAAAGACATGAACACTGAAGCTTTCTTT; CDR3aa: CASKDMNTEAFF
j_gene: TRBJ2-5; abundance: .; d_gene: .; v_gene: TRBV25-1; CDR3nt: TGTGCCAGCAGTGAATTAAACCAAGAGACCCAGTACTTC; CDR3aa: CASSELNQETQYF
j_gene: TRBJ2-2; abundance: few; d_gene: TRBD2; v_gene: TRBV5-6; CDR3nt: TGTGCCAGCAGCCGGGGACTAGAAGTTAACACCGGGGAGCTGTTTTTT; CDR3aa: CASSRGLEVNTGELFF
j_gene: TRBJ2-5; abundance: few; d_gene: .; v_gene: TRBV6-6; CDR3nt: TGTGCCAGCAGAAACACCCCCTGGCCCGGGGAGACCCAGTACTTC; CDR3aa: CASRNTPWPGETQYF
j_gene: TRBJ1-1; abundance: few; d_gene: .; v_gene: TRBV30; CDR3nt: TGTGCCTGGAATCCAGGGTTGAACACTGAAGCTTTCTTT; CDR3aa: CAWNPGLNTEAFF
j_gene: TRBJ2-7; abundance: .; d_gene: .; v_gene: TRBV5-4; CDR3nt: TGTGCCAGCAGCCCCACAGGGGACTCTGGCTCCTACGAGCAGTACTTC; CDR3aa: CASSPTGDSGSYEQYF
j_gene: TRBJ2-3; abundance: .; d_gene: .; v_gene: TRBV11-2; CDR3nt: TGTGCCAGCAGCTCGGGACAAAACTATGTTGCAGATACGCAGTATTTT; CDR3aa: CASSSGQNYVADTQYF
j_gene: TRBJ2-7; abundance: .; d_gene: .; v_gene: TRBV18; CDR3nt: TGTGCCAGCGCGACCAACCCTACGGGGCAGTACTTC; CDR3aa: CASATNPTGQYF
j_gene: TRBJ2-1; abundance: few; d_gene: TRBD2; v_gene: TRBV5-1; CDR3nt: TGCGCCAGCAGCCGGGGACTAGTTTCCTACAATGAGCAGTTCTTC; CDR3aa: CASSRGLVSYNEQFF
j_gene: TRBJ2-1; abundance: few; d_gene: TRBD1; v_gene: TRBV6-5; CDR3nt: TGTGCCAGCAGATGGGACAGATTCTCCTACAATGAGCAGTTCTTC; CDR3aa: CASRWDRFSYNEQFF
j_gene: TRBJ2-7; abundance: few; d_gene: TRBD1; v_gene: TRBV2; CDR3nt: TGTGCCAGCAGTGCCACAGGGGGCCGTCTATACGAGCAGTACTTC; CDR3aa: CASSATGGRLYEQYF
j_gene: TRBJ2-1; abundance: .; d_gene: TRBD2; v_gene: TRBV30; CDR3nt: TGTGCCTGGAGTGGAGCGAGCGGGGGGAACAATGAGCAGTTCTTC; CDR3aa: CAWSGASGGNNEQFF
j_gene: TRBJ2-3; abundance: .; d_gene: .; v_gene: TRBV30; CDR3nt: TGTGCCTGGAGTCCGGTAGCGCCGCGAACGGATACGCAGTATTTT; CDR3aa: CAWSPVAPRTDTQYF
j_gene: TRBJ2-7; abundance: few; d_gene: TRBD1; v_gene: TRBV30; CDR3nt: TGTGCCTGGCAGCAGGGGGCGGGCGAGCAGTACTTC; CDR3aa: CAWQQGAGEQYF
j_gene: TRBJ2-5; abundance: few; d_gene: TRBD2; v_gene: TRBV15; CDR3nt: TGTGCCACCAGCAGAGGTCGGGAGGGGGTAGAGACCCAGTACTTC; CDR3aa: CATSRGREGVETQYF
j_gene: TRBJ1-5; abundance: few; d_gene: .; v_gene: TRBV7-9; CDR3nt: TGTGCCAGCAGCCCAACAGGGCCCCCACAGCCCCAGCATTTT; CDR3aa: CASSPTGPPQPQHF
j_gene: TRBJ2-5; abundance: .; d_gene: .; v_gene: TRBV11-2; CDR3nt: TGTGCCAGCAGCTTCTCTATTGAAGAGACCCAGTACTTC; CDR3aa: CASSFSIEETQYF
j_gene: TRBJ2-7; abundance: .; d_gene: TRBD2; v_gene: TRBV19; CDR3nt: TGTGCCAGTAGCTTGGGAGCCCCGGGACTAGCGGGAGGATACGAGCAGTACTTC; CDR3aa: CASSLGAPGLAGGYEQYF
j_gene: TRBJ2-1; abundance: few; d_gene: TRBD2; v_gene: TRBV28; CDR3nt: TGTGCCAGCAGTTGGGGAGGGAACAATGAGCAGTTCTTC; CDR3aa: CASSWGGNNEQFF
j_gene: TRBJ2-3; abundance: few; d_gene: .; v_gene: TRBV5-6; CDR3nt: TGTGCCAGCAGCTTCCCCTCAGATACGCAGTATTTT; CDR3aa: CASSFPSDTQYF
j_gene: TRBJ2-7; abundance: .; d_gene: TRBD2; v_gene: TRBV28; CDR3nt: TGTGCCAGTCAGCGGGGGGGGCTCTCCTACGAGCAGTACTTC; CDR3aa: CASQRGGLSYEQYF
j_gene: TRBJ2-7; abundance: .; d_gene: TRBD2; v_gene: TRBV6-6; CDR3nt: TGTGCCAGCAGTTACGGAGGGACTACCTACGAGCAGTACTTC; CDR3aa: CASSYGGTTYEQYF
j_gene: TRBJ2-5; abundance: .; d_gene: .; v_gene: TRBV7-8; CDR3nt: TGTGCCAGCAGCCTCGGGGTCCAAGAGACCCAGTACTTC; CDR3aa: CASSLGVQETQYF
j_gene: TRBJ1-2; abundance: .; d_gene: TRBD1; v_gene: TRBV28; CDR3nt: TGTGCCAGCGCCCCGGGACAGGACAACTATGGCTACACCTTC; CDR3aa: CASAPGQDNYGYTF
j_gene: TRBJ1-2; abundance: few; d_gene: .; v_gene: TRBV5-6; CDR3nt: TGTGCCAGCAGTTCGAACCTCAAAGCCTATGGCTACACCTTC; CDR3aa: CASSSNLKAYGYTF
j_gene: TRBJ2-7; abundance: few; d_gene: .; v_gene: TRBV11-2; CDR3nt: TGTGCCAGCAGTCGCGGCTCCTACGAGCAGTACTTC; CDR3aa: CASSRGSYEQYF
j_gene: TRBJ2-1; abundance: few; d_gene: .; v_gene: TRBV2; CDR3nt: TGTGCCAGCAGCTTTACAGGGATCGAGCAGTTCTTC; CDR3aa: CASSFTGIEQFF
j_gene: TRBJ2-3; abundance: .; d_gene: TRBD2; v_gene: TRBV7-2; CDR3nt: TGTGCCAGCAGCCTCGGGACTAGCTCCGACACAGATACGCAGTATTTT; CDR3aa: CASSLGTSSDTDTQYF